The present TCR beta chain was sequenced within a study of cytomegalovirus exposure and HLA in healthy donors. On this clone: The antigen remains undetermined.

There are 14 residues in the CDR3. Germline V lookup: CDR1 SNHLY, CDR2 FYNNEI. With 4 bases removed from V and 3 bases from J, the gap between germline ends came to 12 bases. Sequencing was performed with immunoSEQ multiplex PCR; in TCRdb, only in-frame clones are kept and a portion is missing. The profile covers more than 100,000 clones, with more than 75% appearing a single time and more than 5% taken by the ten largest. Study conclusions and caveats: The classifier, whose performance was assessed in both the original and validation cohorts, reportedly diagnosed cytomegalovirus status with high specificity and sensitivity. In vitro confirmation showed three CMV-associated chains to be CMV antigen specific.

Specimen: PBMCs. The V and J genes are TRBV2 and TRBJ1-2; D is ambiguous. The TCR originated in a woman aged 18 to 35 in good health and CMV-seropositive. CDR3 bases: TGTGCCAGCAGTGTCATGGTATCGGACTATGGCTACACCTTC. It is translated as CASSVMVSDYGYTF.